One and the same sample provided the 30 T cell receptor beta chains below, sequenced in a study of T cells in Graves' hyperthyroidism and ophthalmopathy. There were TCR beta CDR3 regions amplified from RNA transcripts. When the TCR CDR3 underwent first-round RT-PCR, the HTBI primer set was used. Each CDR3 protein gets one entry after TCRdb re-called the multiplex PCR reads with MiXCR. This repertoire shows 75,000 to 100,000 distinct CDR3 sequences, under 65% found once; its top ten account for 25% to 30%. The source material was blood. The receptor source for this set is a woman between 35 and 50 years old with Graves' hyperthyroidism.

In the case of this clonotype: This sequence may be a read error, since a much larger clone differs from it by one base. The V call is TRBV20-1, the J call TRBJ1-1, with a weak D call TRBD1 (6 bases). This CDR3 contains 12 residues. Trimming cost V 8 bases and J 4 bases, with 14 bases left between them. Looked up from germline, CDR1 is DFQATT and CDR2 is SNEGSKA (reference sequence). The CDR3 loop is CSWRAGATEAFF. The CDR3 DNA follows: TGCAGTTGGAGGGCAGGGGCCACTGAAGCTTTCTTT.

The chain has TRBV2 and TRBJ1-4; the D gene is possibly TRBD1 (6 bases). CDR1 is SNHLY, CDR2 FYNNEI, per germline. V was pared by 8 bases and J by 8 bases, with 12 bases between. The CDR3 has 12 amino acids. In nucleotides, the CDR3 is TGTGCCAGCGTTGACAGGAAGGAAAAACTGTTTTTT. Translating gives CASVDRKEKLFF.

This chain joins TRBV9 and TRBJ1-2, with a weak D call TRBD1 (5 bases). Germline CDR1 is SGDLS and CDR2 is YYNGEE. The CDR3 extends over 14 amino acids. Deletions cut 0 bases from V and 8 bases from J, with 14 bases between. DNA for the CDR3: TGTGCCAGCAGCGTAGTGCCAGGGACCAGAGGCTACACCTTC. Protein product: CASSVVPGTRGYTF.

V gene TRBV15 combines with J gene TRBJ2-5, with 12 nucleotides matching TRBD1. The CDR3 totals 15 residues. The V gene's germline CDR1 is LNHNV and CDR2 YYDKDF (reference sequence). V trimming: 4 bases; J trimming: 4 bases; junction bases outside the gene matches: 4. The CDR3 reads CATSTRDRGLETQYF. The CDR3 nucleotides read TGTGCCACCAGCACCCGGGACAGGGGGCTAGAGACCCAGTACTTC.

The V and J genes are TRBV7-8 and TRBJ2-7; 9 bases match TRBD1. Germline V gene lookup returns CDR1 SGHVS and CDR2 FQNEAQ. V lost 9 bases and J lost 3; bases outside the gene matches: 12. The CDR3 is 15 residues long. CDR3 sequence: CASTPRTGAGYEQYF. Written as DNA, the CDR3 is TGTGCCAGTACCCCCCGGACAGGGGCAGGCTACGAGCAGTACTTC.

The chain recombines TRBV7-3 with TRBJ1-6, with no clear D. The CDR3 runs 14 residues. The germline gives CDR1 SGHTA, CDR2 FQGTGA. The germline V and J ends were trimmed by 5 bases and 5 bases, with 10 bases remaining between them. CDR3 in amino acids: CASSQDSDNSPLHF. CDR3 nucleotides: TGTGCCAGCAGCCAAGATTCTGATAATTCACCCCTCCACTTT.

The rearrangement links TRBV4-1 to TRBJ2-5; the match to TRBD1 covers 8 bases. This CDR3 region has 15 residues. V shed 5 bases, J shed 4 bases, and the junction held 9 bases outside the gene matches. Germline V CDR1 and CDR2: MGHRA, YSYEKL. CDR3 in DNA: TGCGCCAGCAGCTCTTGCCGGACAGGGCTAGAGACCCAGTACTTC. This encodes CASSSCRTGLETQYF.

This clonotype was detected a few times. The CDR3 sequence: CASSLVGTTLGDTQYF. The CDR3 DNA reads TGCGCCAGCAGCTTGGTGGGGACTACCCTAGGCGATACGCAGTATTTT. The J gene is TRBJ2-3, the V gene TRBV5-1; 7 nucleotides line up with TRBD2. The V gene end was trimmed by 0 bases and the J gene end by 6 bases; junction bases not matched to a gene: 10. This CDR3 region has 16 residues. The V gene's germline CDR1 is SGHRS and CDR2 YFSETQ. Full variable domain (outside the CDR3, taken from reference TRBV5-1 and TRBJ2-3): KAGVTQTPRYLIKTRGQQVTLSCSPISGHRSVSWYQQTPGQGLQFLFEYFSETQRNKGNFPGRFSGRQFSNSRSEMNVSTLELGDSALYLCASSLVGTTLGDTQYFGPGTRLTVL.

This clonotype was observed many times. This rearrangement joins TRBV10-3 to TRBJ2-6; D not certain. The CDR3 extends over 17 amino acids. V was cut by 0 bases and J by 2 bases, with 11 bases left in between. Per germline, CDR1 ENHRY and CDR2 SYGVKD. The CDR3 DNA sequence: TGTGCCATCAGTGAGTCGAGAGATCTAGCTGGGGCCAACGTCCTGACTTTC. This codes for CAISESRDLAGANVLTF.

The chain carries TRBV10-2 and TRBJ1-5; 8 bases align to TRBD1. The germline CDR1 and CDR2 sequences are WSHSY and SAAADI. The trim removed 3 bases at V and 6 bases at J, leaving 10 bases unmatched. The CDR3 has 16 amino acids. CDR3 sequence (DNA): TGCGCCAGCAGTGAAGGTGACAGGGGAGGCAGTCAGCCCCAGCATTTT. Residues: CASSEGDRGGSQPQHF.

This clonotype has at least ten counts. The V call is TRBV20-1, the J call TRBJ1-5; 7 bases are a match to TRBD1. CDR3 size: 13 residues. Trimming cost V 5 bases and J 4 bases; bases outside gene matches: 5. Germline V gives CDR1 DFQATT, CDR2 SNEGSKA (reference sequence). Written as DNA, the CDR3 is TGCAGTGCTGGAAAGGGGGCAAATCAGCCCCAGCATTTT. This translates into CSAGKGANQPQHF.

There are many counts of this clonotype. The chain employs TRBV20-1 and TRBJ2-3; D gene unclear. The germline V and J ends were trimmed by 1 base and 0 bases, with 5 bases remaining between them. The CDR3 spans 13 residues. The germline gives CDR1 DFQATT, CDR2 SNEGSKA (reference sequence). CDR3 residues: CSARGQSTDTQYF. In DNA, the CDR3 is TGCAGTGCTAGAGGCCAGAGCACAGATACGCAGTATTTT.

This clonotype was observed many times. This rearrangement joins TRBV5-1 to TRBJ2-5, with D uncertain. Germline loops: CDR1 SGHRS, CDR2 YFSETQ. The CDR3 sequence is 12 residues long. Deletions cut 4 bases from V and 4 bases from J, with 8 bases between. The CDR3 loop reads CASSVPPETQYF. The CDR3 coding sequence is TGCGCCAGCAGCGTTCCCCCAGAGACCCAGTACTTC.

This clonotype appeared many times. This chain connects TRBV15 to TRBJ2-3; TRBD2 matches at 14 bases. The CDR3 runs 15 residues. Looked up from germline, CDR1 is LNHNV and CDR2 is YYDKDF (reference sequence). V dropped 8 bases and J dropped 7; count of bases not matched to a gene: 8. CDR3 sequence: CATSLTSGRVNTQYF. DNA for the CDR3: TGTGCCACCTCGCTGACTAGCGGGAGGGTGAATACGCAGTATTTT.

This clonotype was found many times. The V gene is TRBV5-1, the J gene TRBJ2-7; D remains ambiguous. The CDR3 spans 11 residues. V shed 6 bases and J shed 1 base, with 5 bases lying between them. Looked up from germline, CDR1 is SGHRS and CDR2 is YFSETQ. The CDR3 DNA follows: TGCGCCAGCATCGAATCCTACGAGCAGTACTTC. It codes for CASIESYEQYF. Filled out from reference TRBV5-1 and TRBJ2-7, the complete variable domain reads KAGVTQTPRYLIKTRGQQVTLSCSPISGHRSVSWYQQTPGQGLQFLFEYFSETQRNKGNFPGRFSGRQFSNSRSEMNVSTLELGDSALYLCASIESYEQYFGPGTRLTVT.

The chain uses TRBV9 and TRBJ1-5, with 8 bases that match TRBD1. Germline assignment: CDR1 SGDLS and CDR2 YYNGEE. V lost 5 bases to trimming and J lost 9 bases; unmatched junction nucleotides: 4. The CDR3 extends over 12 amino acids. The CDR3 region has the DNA TGTGCCAGCAGGGCCGGGACAGGGCCCCAGCATTTT. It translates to CASRAGTGPQHF.

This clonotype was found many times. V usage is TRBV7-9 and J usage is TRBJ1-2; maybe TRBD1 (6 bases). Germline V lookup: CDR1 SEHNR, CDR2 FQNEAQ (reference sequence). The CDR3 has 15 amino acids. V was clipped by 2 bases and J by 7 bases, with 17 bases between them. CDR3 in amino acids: CASSLQTARGGGYTF. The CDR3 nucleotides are TGTGCCAGCAGCTTACAGACCGCCAGGGGAGGTGGCTACACCTTC.

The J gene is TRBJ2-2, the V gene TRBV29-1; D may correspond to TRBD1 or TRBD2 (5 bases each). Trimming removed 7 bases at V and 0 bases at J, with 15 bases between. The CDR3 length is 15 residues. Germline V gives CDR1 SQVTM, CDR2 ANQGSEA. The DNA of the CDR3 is TGCAGCGCCATCAGGGTGGAGGCGAACACCGGGGAGCTGTTTTTT. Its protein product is CSAIRVEANTGELFF.

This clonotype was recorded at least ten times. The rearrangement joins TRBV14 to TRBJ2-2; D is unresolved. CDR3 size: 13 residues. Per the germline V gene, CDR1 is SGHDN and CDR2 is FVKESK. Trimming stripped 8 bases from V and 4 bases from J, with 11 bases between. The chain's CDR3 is CASRERPTGELFF. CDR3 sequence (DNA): TGTGCCAGCCGTGAACGACCCACCGGGGAGCTGTTTTTT.

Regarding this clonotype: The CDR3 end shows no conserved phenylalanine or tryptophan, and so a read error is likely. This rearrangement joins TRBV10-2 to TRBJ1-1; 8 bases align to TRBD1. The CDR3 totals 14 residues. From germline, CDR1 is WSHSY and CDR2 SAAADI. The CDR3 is CASSYRTGYTEAFL. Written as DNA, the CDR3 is TGTGCCAGCAGTTACCGGACAGGGTACACTGAAGCTTTCCTT.

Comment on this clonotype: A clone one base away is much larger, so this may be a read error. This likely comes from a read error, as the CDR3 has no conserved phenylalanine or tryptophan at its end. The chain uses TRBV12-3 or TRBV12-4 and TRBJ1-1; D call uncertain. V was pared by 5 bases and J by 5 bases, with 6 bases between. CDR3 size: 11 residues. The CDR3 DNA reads TGTGCCAGCAGTGTGGAAACTGAAGCTTTCCTT. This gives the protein CASSVETEAFL.

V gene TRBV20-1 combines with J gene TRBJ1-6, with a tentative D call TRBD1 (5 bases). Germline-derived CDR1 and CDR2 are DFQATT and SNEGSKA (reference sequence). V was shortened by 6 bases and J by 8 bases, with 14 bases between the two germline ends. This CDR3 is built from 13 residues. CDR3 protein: CSATGGLDSPLHF. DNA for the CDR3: TGCAGTGCAACAGGAGGGCTTGATTCACCCCTCCACTTT.

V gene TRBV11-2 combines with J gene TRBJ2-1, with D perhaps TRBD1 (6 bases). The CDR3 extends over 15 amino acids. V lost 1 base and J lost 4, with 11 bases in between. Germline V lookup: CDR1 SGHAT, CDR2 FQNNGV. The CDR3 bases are TGTGCCAGCAGCTTAGGACAGGCGGAATACAATGAGCAGTTCTTC. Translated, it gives CASSLGQAEYNEQFF.

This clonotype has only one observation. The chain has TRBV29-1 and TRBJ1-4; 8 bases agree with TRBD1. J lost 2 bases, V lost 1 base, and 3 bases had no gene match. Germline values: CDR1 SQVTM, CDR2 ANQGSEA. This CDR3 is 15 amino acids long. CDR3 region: CSVEGSGGTNEKLFF. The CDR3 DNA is TGCAGCGTTGAAGGTTCAGGGGGCACTAATGAAAAACTGTTTTTT. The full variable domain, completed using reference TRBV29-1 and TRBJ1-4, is SAVISQKPSRDICQRGTSLTIQCQVDSQVTMMFWYRQQPGQSLTLIATANQGSEATYESGFVIDKFPISRPNLTFSTLTVSNMSPEDSSIYLCSVEGSGGTNEKLFFGSGTQLSVL.

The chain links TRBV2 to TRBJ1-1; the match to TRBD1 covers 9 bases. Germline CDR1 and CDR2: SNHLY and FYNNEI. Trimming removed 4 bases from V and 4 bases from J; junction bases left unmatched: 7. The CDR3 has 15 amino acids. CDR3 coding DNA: TGTGCCAGCAGTGCCGGGACAGGGACGGGCACTGAAGCTTTCTTT. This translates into CASSAGTGTGTEAFF.

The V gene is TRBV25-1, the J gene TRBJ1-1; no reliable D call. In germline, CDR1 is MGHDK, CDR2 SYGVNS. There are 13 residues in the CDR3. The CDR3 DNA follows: TGTGCTAGAGATTTGGTCCGGTACACTGAAGCTTTCTTT. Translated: CARDLVRYTEAFF.

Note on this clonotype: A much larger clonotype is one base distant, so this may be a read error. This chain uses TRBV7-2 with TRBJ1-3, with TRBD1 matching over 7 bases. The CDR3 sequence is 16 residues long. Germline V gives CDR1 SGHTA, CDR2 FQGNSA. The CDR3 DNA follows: TGTGCCAGCAGCTTTAGTGCGGGACAGACAGGAAGCACCATATATTTT. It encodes CASSFSAGQTGSTIYF.

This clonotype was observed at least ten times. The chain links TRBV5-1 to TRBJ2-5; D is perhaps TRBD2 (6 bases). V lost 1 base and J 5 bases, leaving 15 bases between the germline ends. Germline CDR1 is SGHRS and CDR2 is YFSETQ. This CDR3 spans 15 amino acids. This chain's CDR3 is CASSLLVSGWETQYF. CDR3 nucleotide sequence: TGCGCCAGCAGCTTGTTGGTTAGCGGATGGGAGACCCAGTACTTC.

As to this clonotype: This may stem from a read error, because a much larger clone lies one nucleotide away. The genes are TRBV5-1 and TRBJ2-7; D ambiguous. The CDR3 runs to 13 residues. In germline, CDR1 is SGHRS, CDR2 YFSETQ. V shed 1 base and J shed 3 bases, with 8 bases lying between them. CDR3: CASSLRWGYEQYF. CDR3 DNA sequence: TGCGCCAGCAGCTTGAGGTGGGGCTACGAGCAGTACTTC.

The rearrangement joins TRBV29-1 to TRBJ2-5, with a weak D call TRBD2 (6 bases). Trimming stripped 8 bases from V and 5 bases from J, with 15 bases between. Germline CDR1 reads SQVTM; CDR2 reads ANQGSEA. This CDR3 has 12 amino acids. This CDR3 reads CSLSTGAETQYF. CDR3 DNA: TGCAGCTTAAGTACGGGAGCGGAGACCCAGTACTTC.